This T cell receptor (beta chain) stems from a study of blood T cell repertoires in COVID-19 (dated by TCRdb to the early 2020s). With respect to the entire study: The collaborator samples originated in the United States, Italy and Spain and spanned the acute and convalescent phases of COVID-19. The material from the prospective study consisted of cDNA or gDNA derived from T cells, B-cell-depleted T cells, or PBMCs. The dataset comprised deeply sampled blood TCRbeta repertoires from subjects exposed to, actively infected with, or recovered from COVID-19. The repertoires were made available in a free public database intended to serve as a resource for research on the immune response to SARS-CoV-2. Samples were obtained from the ongoing ImmuneRACE study (first 160 participants) and from 1,000 to 1,500 subjects provided by 6 global collaborators. Nearly every sample came with metadata listing a de-identified subject ID, COVID-19 status, age in years and sex. HLA class I and class II types, where available, came from metadata supplied by the sample provider rather than from assay-based typing.

A second Seattle source provided samples from volunteer blood donors who had recovered from COVID-19. The collaborating institutions used their own protocols to collect whole blood in K2EDTA tubes. For TCRbeta analysis, collaborators shipped samples as frozen whole blood, isolated PBMCs, or DNA extracted from either of those sample types. The paper's findings and limits, for the study overall: Clinical and demographic metadata were provided uncurated, with the amount varying by source and participant.

As for this clone: Its antigen specificity is not known. The input lacks base qualities; no much larger clone sits a single base away.

TCRbeta CDR3 regions were amplified from genomic DNA using the immunoSEQ Assay, a bias-controlled multiplex PCR. The original pipeline was this. Nucleated cell counts per sample were estimated from amplification of reference gene primers within the assay. Sequence reads were collapsed and filtered to measure the absolute abundance of every unique TCRbeta CDR3 rearrangement. For each sample, productive Simpson clonality was calculated by taking the square root of Simpson's diversity index across productive rearrangements. Drawn from immuneACCESS, this table holds only the in-frame rearrangements with V and J called that TCRdb kept. Clones are partly lost; checked studies trace under half to an unresolved V gene and leave the rest unexplained. V, J and clone size are taken as reported in that table, and D and trimming were inferred from the DNA itself. In all, the sample holds 150,000 to 200,000 clones, and less than 85% of those were seen once. The top ten constitute approximately 15% of the sample.

Trimming removed 8 bases from V and 6 bases from J, leaving 17 bases between the germline ends. The germline V gene (reference sequence) supplies CDR1 LNHNV and CDR2 YYDKDF. The CDR3 contains 13 residues, cysteine and phenylalanine counted. Only the CDR3 DNA is retained, 39 bases long and in frame from the first base. Recombination linked TRBV15 to TRBJ2-7; the D gene is possibly TRBD1, with 6 bases matching. Sequenced material: peripheral blood. The TCR comes from a man in his fifties or sixties who had recovered from COVID-19. The DNA reads TGTGCCACCTCTGCTGGACAGAACAGCGAGCAGTACTTC. Its protein reads: CATSAGQNSEQYF.